The 18 T cell receptor beta chains reported below all come from one sample, sequenced in a study of blood T cell repertoires in COVID-19. Assay: immunoSEQ multiplex PCR; the TCRdb copy retains only in-frame clones and omits some. The sample shows some 490,000 clones, approximately 83% of them seen only once. The sample consisted of peripheral blood. The receptors shown here come from a human donor in a cohort sampled during active COVID-19.

This clone was seen only a few times. The chain joins TRBV19 to TRBJ1-1; 7 bases are a match to TRBD1. V trimming: 1 base; J trimming: 0 bases; junction bases outside the gene matches: 8. The germline V gene has CDR1 LNHDA and CDR2 SQIVND (reference sequence). CDR3 length: 17 amino acids. CDR3 sequence (DNA): TGTGCCAGTAGTATAGTTGGAGGGGGCAGGATGAACACTGAAGCTTTCTTT. This codes for CASSIVGGGRMNTEAFF.

V and J are TRBV28 and TRBJ2-1; D may be TRBD1 (5 bases). Germline values: CDR1 MDHEN, CDR2 SYDVKM. V was cut by 2 bases and J by 7 bases, with 6 bases left in between. The CDR3 is made up of 12 amino acids. CDR3 sequence: CASSLKGNEQFF. CDR3 bases: TGTGCCAGCAGTTTAAAGGGGAATGAGCAGTTCTTC.

V gene TRBV2 combines with J gene TRBJ1-5; unclear D gene. V was clipped by 4 bases and J by 5 bases, with 12 bases between them. CDR1 and CDR2 (germline): SNHLY, FYNNEI. CDR3 length: 14 residues. The CDR3 loop is CASSGIYRDQPQHF. For the CDR3, the DNA is TGTGCCAGCAGTGGAATATACAGAGATCAGCCCCAGCATTTT.

The genes are TRBV14 and TRBJ1-3; D call uncertain. CDR3 size: 15 residues. Between the trimmed V and J ends, which lost 1 base and 0 bases, there was a span of 7 bases. Looked up from germline, CDR1 is SGHDN and CDR2 is FVKESK. Written as DNA, the CDR3 is TGTGCCAGCAGCCAAGGGTTCGGCTCTGGAAACACCATATATTTT. Translated: CASSQGFGSGNTIYF.

CDR3 in amino acids: CASGKRVAPDYEQYF. The CDR3 nucleotides read TGTGCCAGCGGTAAGAGGGTAGCTCCCGACTACGAGCAGTACTTC. The V and J genes are TRBV6-5 and TRBJ2-7; perhaps TRBD2 as D (5 bases). This CDR3 is built from 15 residues. Germline V gene lookup returns CDR1 MNHEY and CDR2 SVGAGI. V lost 8 bases, J lost 3 bases, and 20 bases lay in between.

CDR3 amino acids: CASSSLGNTIYF. CDR3 DNA sequence: TGCGCCAGCAGCTCCCTTGGAAACACCATATATTTT. The gene calls are TRBV5-1 and TRBJ1-3; D is uncertain. Germline lookup yields CDR1 SGHRS and CDR2 YFSETQ. Trimming pared 3 bases from V and 3 bases from J, leaving 4 bases between. The CDR3 spans 12 residues. Using reference TRBV5-1 and TRBJ1-3 for the parts outside the CDR3, the full variable domain is KAGVTQTPRYLIKTRGQQVTLSCSPISGHRSVSWYQQTPGQGLQFLFEYFSETQRNKGNFPGRFSGRQFSNSRSEMNVSTLELGDSALYLCASSSLGNTIYFGEGSWLTVV.

The CDR3 region has the DNA TGTGCCGGGGCCCCTGGGCAGGGCGGGGAGCTGTTTTTT. The encoded protein is CAGAPGQGGELFF. This rearrangement joins TRBV2 to TRBJ2-2; D is possibly TRBD1 (5 bases). Germline-derived CDR1 and CDR2 are SNHLY and FYNNEI. This CDR3 comprises 13 residues. Trimming removed 11 bases from V and 7 bases from J, with 17 bases in between.

V is TRBV5-1 and J is TRBJ1-6; possibly TRBD1 for D (5 bases). V lost 4 bases and J lost 6, with 20 bases in between. The V gene's germline CDR1 is SGHRS and CDR2 YFSETQ. CDR3 length: 17 residues. The CDR3 DNA reads TGCGCCAGCAGCCCCCGACCCAGCGGGGACGGTAATTCACCCCTCCACTTT. This encodes CASSPRPSGDGNSPLHF. Full variable domain (remainder filled in from reference TRBV5-1 and TRBJ1-6): KAGVTQTPRYLIKTRGQQVTLSCSPISGHRSVSWYQQTPGQGLQFLFEYFSETQRNKGNFPGRFSGRQFSNSRSEMNVSTLELGDSALYLCASSPRPSGDGNSPLHFGNGTRLTVT.

This clone was counted a single time. V is TRBV12-5 and J is TRBJ1-5; no clear D gene. Trimming took 8 bases from V and 2 from J, leaving 7 bases between them. The germline V gene encodes CDR1 LGHNT and CDR2 FRNRAP. There are 12 residues in the CDR3. CDR3 protein: CASCSGNQPQHF. In DNA, the CDR3 is TGTGCTAGTTGCAGCGGCAATCAGCCCCAGCATTTT.

CDR3 residues: CASSRGSLNTEAFF. As DNA, the CDR3 is TGTGCCAGCAGCCGGGGCAGCCTGAACACTGAAGCTTTCTTT. This chain connects TRBV14 to TRBJ1-1, with D possibly matching TRBD1 (5 bases). The germline CDR1 and CDR2 sequences are SGHDN and FVKESK. This CDR3 comprises 14 residues. The V and J ends lost 4 bases and 0 bases respectively, with 9 bases between them.

V is TRBV24-1 and J is TRBJ2-3; weak D call: TRBD2 (5 bases). V lost 9 bases to trimming and J lost 1 base, with 10 bases between them. Germline CDR1 is KGHDR and CDR2 is SFDVKD. This CDR3 has 13 amino acids. The CDR3 is CATRGLGTDTQYF. The CDR3 bases are TGTGCCACCCGTGGACTGGGCACAGATACGCAGTATTTT.

This rearrangement joins TRBV6-4 to TRBJ1-2; the match to TRBD1 covers 8 bases. The CDR3 has 14 residues. Germline V gene data show CDR1 as MRHNA and CDR2 as SNTAGT. The V segment lost 2 bases and the J segment 7 bases; nucleotides outside the gene matches: 6. The CDR3 reads CASSDGQGGSGYTF. CDR3 coding DNA: TGTGCCAGCAGTGACGGACAGGGAGGAAGTGGCTACACCTTC.

The CDR3 nucleotides are TGTGCCAGCAGTAGAGACAGGGTGCCGTCGGACTATGGCTACACCTTC. It yields the protein CASSRDRVPSDYGYTF. The V gene is TRBV27, the J gene TRBJ1-2, with 7 bases matching TRBD1. The CDR3 is 16 residues long. Unmatched junction bases numbered 12, after V lost 5 bases and J lost 3 bases. Germline V lookup: CDR1 MNHEY, CDR2 SMNVEV (reference sequence).

The genes are TRBV28 and TRBJ1-2; maybe TRBD1 (6 bases). Deletions cut 2 bases from V and 0 bases from J, with 10 bases between. This CDR3 region has 15 residues. CDR1 MDHEN and CDR2 SYDVKM come from the germline V gene. For the CDR3, the DNA is TGTGCCAGCAGTTTAGGACAGTACTCTAACTATGGCTACACCTTC. Its protein is CASSLGQYSNYGYTF.

This clone was detected only a few times. The rearrangement uses TRBV6-5 and TRBJ2-7, with TRBD2 matching 13 bases. The CDR3 has 14 amino acids. Trimming cost V 6 bases and J 7 bases; bases outside gene matches: 6. CDR1 and CDR2 from the germline V gene are MNHEY and SVGAGI. The DNA of the CDR3 is TGTGCCAGCAGAGTGGCACTAGCGGGAGGGGAGCAGTACTTC. Translating it yields CASRVALAGGEQYF.

This chain connects TRBV5-1 to TRBJ1-4; weak D call: TRBD1 (6 bases). The CDR3 loop spans 15 amino acids. Germline CDR1 is SGHRS and CDR2 is YFSETQ. V dropped 0 bases and J dropped 8 bases, with 14 bases sitting between them. The CDR3 nucleotides are TGCGCCAGCAGCTTGGTCGCAGGGGATCGGGAAAAACTGTTTTTT. It is translated as CASSLVAGDREKLFF.

As DNA, the CDR3 is TGCGCCAGCAGCTTGGTAGCGGCCCAAGAGACCCAGTACTTC. This sequence encodes CASSLVAAQETQYF. The V and J genes are TRBV5-1 and TRBJ2-5, with D perhaps TRBD2 (6 bases). The germline V gene encodes CDR1 SGHRS and CDR2 YFSETQ. Trimming pared 0 bases from V and 1 base from J, leaving 7 bases between. This CDR3 comprises 14 residues.

This clone showed up just once. The V gene is TRBV5-1, the J gene TRBJ2-3; weak D call: TRBD2 (6 bases). V gave up 6 bases and J gave up 1 base, with 24 bases separating them. The germline V gene has CDR1 SGHRS and CDR2 YFSETQ. The CDR3 is 18 residues long. DNA of the CDR3: TGCGCCAGCAAACGGGGCACAATGAGCGGGCCAGGCACAGATACGCAGTATTTT. Amino acids: CASKRGTMSGPGTDTQYF. The complete variable domain, with remaining parts taken from reference TRBV5-1 and TRBJ2-3, reads KAGVTQTPRYLIKTRGQQVTLSCSPISGHRSVSWYQQTPGQGLQFLFEYFSETQRNKGNFPGRFSGRQFSNSRSEMNVSTLELGDSALYLCASKRGTMSGPGTDTQYFGPGTRLTVL.